The next 14 T cell receptor beta chains were all read from a single sample in a study of identical twins. TCRdb reanalysed the 5' RACE reads using MiXCR and keeps one entry per CDR3 protein. In the table there are a few hundred thousand distinct CDR3 sequences, 20% to 30% of which are singletons. These data were likewise used in another study, on T cells expressing NK-cell markers.

Material: CD4+ T cells sorted from blood. The receptors were gathered from a woman aged 18-29 years in good health.

This clonotype has just a few counts. The chain carries TRBV20-1 and TRBJ2-1; 7 bases are shared with TRBD2. The CDR3 has 16 residues. Germline-derived CDR1 and CDR2 are DFQATT and SNEGSKA (reference sequence). The junction had 9 bases not matched to a gene; V was cut back by 0 bases and J by 4 bases. The CDR3 coding sequence is TGCAGTGCTAGAGAAGGGAGGGGTAGCGCGTACAATGAGCAGTTCTTC. Translation: CSAREGRGSAYNEQFF.

This clonotype was picked up a small number of times. The V and J genes are TRBV20-1 and TRBJ2-3; 12 nucleotides line up with TRBD2. The germline V gene encodes CDR1 DFQATT and CDR2 SNEGSKA (reference sequence). J lost 0 bases, V lost 2 bases, and 6 bases had no gene match. The CDR3 spans 17 residues. The CDR3 DNA follows: TGCAGTGCTAGACAGGCTAGCGGGAGGGGGAGCACAGATACGCAGTATTTT. Its translation: CSARQASGRGSTDTQYF.

This clonotype was detected only a few times. This chain joins TRBV6-1 and TRBJ1-2, with D possibly TRBD1 on 6 matching bases. Germline-derived CDR1 and CDR2 are MNHNS and SASEGT. The CDR3 contains 16 residues. V dropped 5 bases and J dropped 0 bases, with 16 bases sitting between them. The CDR3 nucleotides read TGTGCCAGCAGTCGAGGGGGGGGACCAACTAACTATGGCTACACCTTC. Encoded protein: CASSRGGGPTNYGYTF.

The genes are TRBV5-1 and TRBJ2-2; D not resolved. V was shortened by 0 bases and J by 7 bases, with 13 bases between the two germline ends. The CDR3 spans 15 residues. Germline V gives CDR1 SGHRS, CDR2 YFSETQ. CDR3 nucleotide sequence: TGCGCCAGCAGCTTGGTAGGCAGCCCCCACGGGGAGCTGTTTTTT. Translating gives CASSLVGSPHGELFF.

V usage is TRBV11-3 and J usage is TRBJ2-1; no reliable D call. The germline V and J ends were trimmed by 1 base and 6 bases, with 19 bases remaining between them. CDR1 and CDR2 from the germline V gene are SGHNT and YENEEA. The CDR3 length is 17 residues. The chain's CDR3 is CASSLGLWAASGNEQFF. In DNA, the CDR3 is TGTGCCAGCAGCTTAGGTCTCTGGGCGGCTAGTGGCAATGAGCAGTTCTTC. The full variable domain, rest sourced from reference TRBV11-3 and TRBJ2-1, is EAGVVQSPRYKIIEKKQPVAFWCNPISGHNTLYWYLQNLGQGPELLIRYENEEAVDDSQLPKDRFSAERLKGVDSTLKIQPAELGDSAVYLCASSLGLWAASGNEQFFGPGTRLTVL.

There are a few counts of this clonotype. The V and J genes are TRBV29-1 and TRBJ1-2; D not resolved. This CDR3 has 13 residues. Germline V CDR1 and CDR2: SQVTM, ANQGSEA. V was pared by 5 bases and J by 5 bases, with 15 bases between. CDR3 protein: CSVSTFASYGYTF. CDR3 sequence (DNA): TGCAGCGTTTCGACTTTCGCTTCTTATGGCTACACCTTC. The whole variable domain, filled in from reference TRBV29-1 and TRBJ1-2, reads SAVISQKPSRDICQRGTSLTIQCQVDSQVTMMFWYRQQPGQSLTLIATANQGSEATYESGFVIDKFPISRPNLTFSTLTVSNMSPEDSSIYLCSVSTFASYGYTFGSGTRLTVV.

This clonotype showed up many times. The chain has TRBV12-3 or TRBV12-4 and TRBJ1-1; D not resolved. This CDR3 is 11 amino acids long. The V gene lost 3 bases and the J gene lost 5 bases, with 4 bases spanning the gap. In nucleotides, the CDR3 is TGTGCCAGCAGTTTCGGGACTGAAGCTTTCTTT. This codes for CASSFGTEAFF.

V and J are TRBV5-1 and TRBJ1-6; D might be TRBD1 (5 bases). Germline CDR1 and CDR2: SGHRS and YFSETQ. The length of the CDR3 is 16 residues. Trimming cost V 5 bases and J 10 bases, with 22 bases left between them. CDR3 in DNA: TGCGCCAGCAGTTCGAACGGGGGAGGAGCAGAATCACCCCTCCACTTT. It is translated as CASSSNGGGAESPLHF.

The sample holds a few counts of this clonotype. CDR3 amino acids: CASSFGRDSGNTIYF. The CDR3 region has the DNA TGTGCCAGCAGCTTCGGAAGGGACTCTGGAAACACCATATATTTT. The chain has TRBV7-9 and TRBJ1-3, with D hard to call. V shed 3 bases and J shed 0 bases, with 9 bases lying between them. The CDR3 covers 15 residues. Germline-derived CDR1 and CDR2 are SEHNR and FQNEAQ (reference sequence).

This clonotype was detected only a few times. The chain uses TRBV7-2 and TRBJ2-7; 7 nucleotides agree with TRBD2. The CDR3 covers 13 residues. Germline V lookup: CDR1 SGHTA, CDR2 FQGNSA. V lost 0 bases and J lost 11; bases outside the gene matches: 7. The CDR3 sequence is CASSLAPAGVKYF. The DNA for the CDR3 is TGTGCCAGCAGCTTAGCGCCGGCGGGAGTAAAGTACTTC. Filled out from reference TRBV7-2 and TRBJ2-7, the complete variable domain reads GAGVSQSPSNKVTEKGKDVELRCDPISGHTALYWYRQSLGQGLEFLIYFQGNSAPDKSGLPSDRFSAERTGGSVSTLTIQRTQQEDSAVYLCASSLAPAGVKYFGPGTRLTVT.

This chain joins TRBV11-2 and TRBJ1-1; D is unresolved. CDR1 and CDR2 from the germline V gene are SGHAT and FQNNGV. The CDR3 extends over 14 amino acids. Trimming took off 2 bases at V and 1 base at J, with 8 bases between the two ends. DNA of the CDR3: TGTGCCAGCAGCTTATCCTCCGGGAACACTGAAGCTTTCTTT. Translated: CASSLSSGNTEAFF.

V usage is TRBV7-9 and J usage is TRBJ1-2; D might be TRBD1 (5 bases). The germline CDR1 and CDR2 sequences are SEHNR and FQNEAQ (reference sequence). Trimming took 3 bases from V and 5 from J, leaving 13 bases between them. The CDR3 sequence is 14 residues long. This CDR3 is CASSFARVGYGYTF. The CDR3, as DNA: TGTGCCAGCAGCTTCGCCAGGGTCGGATATGGCTACACCTTC.

The V call is TRBV12-3 or TRBV12-4, the J call TRBJ1-1, with a weak D call TRBD1 (5 bases). V was clipped by 5 bases and J by 1 base, with 11 bases between them. CDR3 size: 14 residues. The CDR3 bases are TGTGCCAGCAGTCCACTTACAGGGAACACTGAAGCTTTCTTT. Translated, it gives CASSPLTGNTEAFF.

This clonotype came up a few times. The CDR3 is CSVEAGGIETQYF. In nucleotides, the CDR3 is TGCAGCGTTGAAGCGGGGGGTATCGAGACCCAGTACTTC. The chain joins TRBV29-1 to TRBJ2-5; 7 bases match TRBD2. This CDR3 comprises 13 residues. J lost 5 bases, V lost 1 base, and 4 bases had no gene match. Germline assignment: CDR1 SQVTM and CDR2 ANQGSEA.